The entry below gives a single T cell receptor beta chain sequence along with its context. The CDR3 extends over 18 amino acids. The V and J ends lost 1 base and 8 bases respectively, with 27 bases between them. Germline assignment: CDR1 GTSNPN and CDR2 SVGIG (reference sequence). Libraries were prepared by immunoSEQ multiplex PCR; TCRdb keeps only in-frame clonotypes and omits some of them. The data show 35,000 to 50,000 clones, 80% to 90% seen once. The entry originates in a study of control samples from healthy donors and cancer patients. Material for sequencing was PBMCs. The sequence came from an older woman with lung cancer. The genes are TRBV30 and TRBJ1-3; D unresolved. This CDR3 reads CAWSGELRFGSRWDTIYF. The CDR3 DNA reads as TGTGCCTGGAGTGGGGAACTCAGGTTTGGATCAAGATGGGACACCATATATTTT.